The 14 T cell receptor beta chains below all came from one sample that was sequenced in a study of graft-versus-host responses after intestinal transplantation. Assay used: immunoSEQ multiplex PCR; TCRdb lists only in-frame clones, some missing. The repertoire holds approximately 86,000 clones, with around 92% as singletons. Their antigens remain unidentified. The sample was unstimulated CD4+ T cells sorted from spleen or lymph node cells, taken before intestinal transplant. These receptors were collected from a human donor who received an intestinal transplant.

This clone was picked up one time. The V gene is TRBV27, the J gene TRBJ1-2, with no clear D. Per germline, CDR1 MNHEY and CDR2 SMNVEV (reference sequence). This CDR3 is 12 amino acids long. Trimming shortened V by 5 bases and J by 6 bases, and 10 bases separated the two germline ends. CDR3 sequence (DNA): TGTGCCAGCAGTCAACGGGGTGATGGCTACACCTTC. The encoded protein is CASSQRGDGYTF.

The CDR3 region is CASSIPMGQGAGYTF. The CDR3 DNA reads TGTGCCAGTAGTATCCCCATGGGACAGGGCGCTGGCTACACCTTC. The gene calls are TRBV19 and TRBJ1-2, with TRBD1 matching 9 bases. V lost 3 bases and J lost 7; bases outside the gene matches: 9. Germline loops: CDR1 LNHDA, CDR2 SQIVND (reference sequence). There are 15 residues in the CDR3.

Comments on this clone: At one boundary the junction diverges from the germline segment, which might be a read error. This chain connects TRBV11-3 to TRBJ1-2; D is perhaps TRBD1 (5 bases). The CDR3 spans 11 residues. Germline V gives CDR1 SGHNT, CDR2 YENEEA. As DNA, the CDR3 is TGTGCCAGCAGCTTAGTTTCAGGGCCCTCCTTC. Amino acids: CASSLVSGPSF.

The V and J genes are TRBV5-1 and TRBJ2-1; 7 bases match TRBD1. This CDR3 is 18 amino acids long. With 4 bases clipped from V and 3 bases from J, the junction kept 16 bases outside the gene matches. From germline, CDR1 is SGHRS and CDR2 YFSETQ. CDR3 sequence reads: CASSMRTGRSSYYNEQFF. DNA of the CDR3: TGCGCCAGCAGCATGCGGACAGGCCGCTCTTCTTACTACAATGAGCAGTTCTTC.

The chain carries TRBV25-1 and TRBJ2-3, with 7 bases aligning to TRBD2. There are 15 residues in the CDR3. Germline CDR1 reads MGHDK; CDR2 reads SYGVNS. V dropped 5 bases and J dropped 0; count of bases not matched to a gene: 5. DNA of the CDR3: TGTGCCAGCAGTTTTGGGGGGGGAAGCACAGATACGCAGTATTTT. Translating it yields CASSFGGGSTDTQYF.

The CDR3 here is CASSLKAGGDTQYF. The CDR3 DNA follows: TGTGCCAGCAGCTTAAAAGCGGGGGGAGATACGCAGTATTTT. This chain links TRBV5-4 with TRBJ2-3, with 9 bases matching TRBD2. This CDR3 region has 14 residues. V shed 2 bases and J 5 bases; nucleotides not matched to a gene: 3. Looked up from germline, CDR1 is SGHNT and CDR2 is YYREEE (reference sequence).

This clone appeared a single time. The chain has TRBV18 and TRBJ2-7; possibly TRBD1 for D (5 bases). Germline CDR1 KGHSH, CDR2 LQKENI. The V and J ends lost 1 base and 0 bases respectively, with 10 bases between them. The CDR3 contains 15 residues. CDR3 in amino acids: CASSPQGQNSYEQYF. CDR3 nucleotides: TGTGCCAGCTCACCACAGGGGCAGAACTCCTACGAGCAGTACTTC.

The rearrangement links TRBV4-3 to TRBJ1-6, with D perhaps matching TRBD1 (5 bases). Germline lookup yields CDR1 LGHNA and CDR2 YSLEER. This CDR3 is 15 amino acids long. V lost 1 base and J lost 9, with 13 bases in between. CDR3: CASSQAGGRGSPLHF. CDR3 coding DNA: TGCGCCAGCAGCCAAGCGGGGGGAAGGGGTTCACCCCTCCACTTT.

The CDR3 sequence is CASGQGFSGNTIYF. CDR3 bases: TGTGCCAGTGGACAGGGTTTTTCCGGAAACACCATATATTTT. The chain has TRBV19 and TRBJ1-3, with 8 bases fitting TRBD1. Germline lookup yields CDR1 LNHDA and CDR2 SQIVND (reference sequence). The V gene end was trimmed by 8 bases and the J gene end by 4 bases; junction bases not matched to a gene: 7. This CDR3 region has 14 residues.

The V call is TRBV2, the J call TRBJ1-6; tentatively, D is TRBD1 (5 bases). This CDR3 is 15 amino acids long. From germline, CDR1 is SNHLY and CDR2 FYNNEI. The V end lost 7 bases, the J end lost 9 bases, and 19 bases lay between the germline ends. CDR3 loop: CASTPQGHSGSPLHF. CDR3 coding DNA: TGTGCCAGCACCCCCCAAGGACATAGTGGTTCACCCCTCCACTTT. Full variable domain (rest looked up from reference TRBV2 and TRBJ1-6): EPEVTQTPSHQVTQMGQEVILRCVPISNHLYFYWYRQILGQKVEFLVSFYNNEISEKSEIFDDQFSVERPDGSNFTLKIRSTKLEDSAMYFCASTPQGHSGSPLHFGNGTRLTVT.

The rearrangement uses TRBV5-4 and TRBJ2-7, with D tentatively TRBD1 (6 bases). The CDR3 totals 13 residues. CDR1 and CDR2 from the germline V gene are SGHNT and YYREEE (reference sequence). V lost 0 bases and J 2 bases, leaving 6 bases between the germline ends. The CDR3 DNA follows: TGTGCCAGCAGCTTGGACAGGGCCTACGAGCAGTACTTC. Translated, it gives CASSLDRAYEQYF.

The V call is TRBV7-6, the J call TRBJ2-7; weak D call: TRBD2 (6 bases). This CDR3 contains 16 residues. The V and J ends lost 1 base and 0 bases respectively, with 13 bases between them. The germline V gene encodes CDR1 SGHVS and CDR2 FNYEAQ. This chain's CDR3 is CASSLEVRGSSYEQYF. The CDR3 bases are TGTGCCAGCAGCTTAGAAGTCCGGGGGAGCTCCTACGAGCAGTACTTC.

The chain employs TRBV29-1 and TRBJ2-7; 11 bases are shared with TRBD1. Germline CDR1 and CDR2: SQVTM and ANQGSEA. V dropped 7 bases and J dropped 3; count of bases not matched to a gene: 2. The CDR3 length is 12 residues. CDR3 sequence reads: CSGGTGGYEQYF. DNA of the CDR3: TGCAGCGGAGGGACAGGGGGCTACGAGCAGTACTTC.

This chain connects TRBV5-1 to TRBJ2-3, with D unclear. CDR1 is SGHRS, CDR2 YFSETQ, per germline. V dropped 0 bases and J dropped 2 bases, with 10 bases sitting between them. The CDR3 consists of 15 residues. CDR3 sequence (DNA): TGCGCCAGCAGCTTGGCCGCCAGGCCCACAGATACGCAGTATTTT. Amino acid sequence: CASSLAARPTDTQYF.